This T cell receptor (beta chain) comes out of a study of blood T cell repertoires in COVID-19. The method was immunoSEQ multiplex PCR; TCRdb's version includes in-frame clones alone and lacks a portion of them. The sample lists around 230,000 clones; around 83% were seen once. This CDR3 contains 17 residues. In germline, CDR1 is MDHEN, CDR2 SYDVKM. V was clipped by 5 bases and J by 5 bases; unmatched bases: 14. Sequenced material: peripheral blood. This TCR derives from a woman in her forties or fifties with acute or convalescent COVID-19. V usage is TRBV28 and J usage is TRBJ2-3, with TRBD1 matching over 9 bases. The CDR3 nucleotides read TGTGCCAGCAGTCGCCATCCGGGACAGGGCGAGGAAGATACGCAGTATTTT. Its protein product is CASSRHPGQGEEDTQYF.